The 26 T cell receptor beta chains below come from one sample, sequenced in a study of neurological immune-mediated disorders. TCRdb redid the calling of the 5' RACE reads with MiXCR, one entry per CDR3 protein. The sample holds tens of thousands of distinct CDR3 sequences; just over 5% are singletons and the top ten take 2% to 2.5%. The specimen sequenced was PBMCs. The receptors were gathered from a young woman with multiple sclerosis.

This clonotype occurred many times. The chain has TRBV5-1 and TRBJ2-1, with 10 bases matching TRBD2. The V segment lost 3 bases and the J segment 5 bases; nucleotides outside the gene matches: 5. CDR1 and CDR2 from the germline V gene are SGHRS and YFSETQ. CDR3 size: 15 residues. The CDR3 region has the DNA TGCGCCAGCAGCTCATTAGCGGGGGGTCACAATGAGCAGTTCTTC. Translating gives CASSSLAGGHNEQFF.

This clonotype was detected ten times or more. The rearrangement joins TRBV7-8 to TRBJ2-5, with 9 positions matching TRBD1. V gave up 10 bases and J gave up 3 bases; unmatched junction bases: 9. This CDR3 region has 14 residues. Germline V gives CDR1 SGHVS, CDR2 FQNEAQ. The CDR3 nucleotides are TGTGCCACCCGACTTGGGACAGGGAAAGAGACCCAGTACTTC. This encodes CATRLGTGKETQYF.

The table lists this clonotype with many counts. This sequence joins TRBV12-3 or TRBV12-4 and TRBJ2-3; possibly TRBD2 for D (6 bases). The CDR3 spans 15 residues. Between the trimmed V and J ends, which lost 4 bases and 7 bases, there was a span of 18 bases. In DNA form, the CDR3 reads TGTGCCAGCAGTTCCCCTGTCGGGAGATTAAATACGCAGTATTTT. Its protein is CASSSPVGRLNTQYF.

There are many counts of this clonotype. The chain combines TRBV29-1 with TRBJ1-3; no clear D. The V gene's germline CDR1 is SQVTM and CDR2 ANQGSEA. Trimming cost V 3 bases and J 0 bases, with 6 bases left between them. The CDR3 has 13 residues. CDR3 nucleotides: TGCAGCGTTGAGTATGGCTCTGGAAACACCATATATTTT. Protein: CSVEYGSGNTIYF. Complete variable domain (other parts from reference TRBV29-1 and TRBJ1-3): SAVISQKPSRDICQRGTSLTIQCQVDSQVTMMFWYRQQPGQSLTLIATANQGSEATYESGFVIDKFPISRPNLTFSTLTVSNMSPEDSSIYLCSVEYGSGNTIYFGEGSWLTVV.

There are many counts of this clonotype. The CDR3 DNA is TGTGCCAGCAGCTTAGATGGGTCTAGCACTGAAGCTTTCTTT. This gives the protein CASSLDGSSTEAFF. The V gene is TRBV11-3, the J gene TRBJ1-1; D ambiguous. Trimming stripped 0 bases from V and 4 bases from J, with 9 bases between. This CDR3 has 14 amino acids. Germline V gives CDR1 SGHNT, CDR2 YENEEA.

This clonotype appeared many times. The chain uses TRBV20-1 and TRBJ2-7; perhaps D is TRBD1 or TRBD2 (5 bases each). Germline CDR1 reads DFQATT; CDR2 reads SNEGSKA (reference sequence). The CDR3 contains 17 residues. V gave up 0 bases and J gave up 0 bases, with 18 bases separating them. This chain's CDR3 is CSARDRWDGMNSYEQYF. CDR3 DNA: TGCAGTGCTAGAGATCGGTGGGACGGGATGAACTCCTACGAGCAGTACTTC.

There are many counts of this clonotype. This sequence joins TRBV5-1 and TRBJ2-5; D may match TRBD1 or TRBD2 (6 bases each). V lost 6 bases, J lost 5 bases, and 20 bases lay in between. The CDR3 contains 15 residues. The germline gives CDR1 SGHRS, CDR2 YFSETQ. The CDR3 DNA follows: TGCGCCAGCACCCCTCAAGGGGGGCTGAGGGAGACCCAGTACTTC. Protein: CASTPQGGLRETQYF.

This clonotype came up many times. The J gene is TRBJ2-5, the V gene TRBV24-1, with 7 bases matching TRBD1. The J segment lost 3 bases and the V segment lost 3 bases, leaving 3 bases of the junction unmatched. The germline CDR1 and CDR2 sequences are KGHDR and SFDVKD. The CDR3 sequence is 14 residues long. The CDR3: CATSDPTGEETQYF. The CDR3 DNA sequence: TGTGCCACCAGTGATCCCACAGGGGAAGAGACCCAGTACTTC.

This clonotype has a count of ten or more. The chain employs TRBV5-6 and TRBJ1-5; TRBD1 aligns across 9 bases. The CDR3 sequence is 16 residues long. The V gene's germline CDR1 is SGHDT and CDR2 YYEEEE. V trimming: 2 bases; J trimming: 1 base; junction bases outside the gene matches: 4. The chain's CDR3 is CASSLYRGQSNQPQHF. The CDR3 coding sequence is TGTGCCAGCAGCTTATACAGGGGGCAAAGCAATCAGCCCCAGCATTTT.

Worth noting for this clonotype: A read error may be the cause here, since a much bigger clone is one base away. This sequence joins TRBV11-2 and TRBJ2-1; possibly TRBD1 for D (5 bases). Germline CDR1 reads SGHAT; CDR2 reads FQNNGV. CDR3 size: 17 residues. V lost 1 base and J 12 bases, leaving 25 bases between the germline ends. The CDR3 spells CASSLVSVFTLTDAQFF. The CDR3 DNA is TGTGCCAGCAGCTTAGTGTCGGTCTTCACATTGACAGATGCGCAGTTCTTC.

In regard to this clonotype: Being one base from a much bigger clone, this may be a read error. The V gene is TRBV20-1, the J gene TRBJ2-5, with TRBD2 matching over 11 bases. The germline V gene has CDR1 DFQATT and CDR2 SNEGSKA (reference sequence). The CDR3 runs 14 residues. V lost 4 bases, J lost 7 bases, and 8 bases stayed unmatched. CDR3 region: CSATLGLAEGTQYF. The CDR3 coding sequence is TGCAGTGCTACCCTGGGACTAGCGGAAGGGACCCAGTACTTC.

This clonotype was seen ten or more times. The chain is built from TRBV12-3 or TRBV12-4 and TRBJ1-2; D ambiguous. Deletions cut 6 bases from V and 4 bases from J, with 12 bases between. CDR3 size: 13 residues. The CDR3 sequence: CASSQSYSYGYTF. CDR3 in DNA: TGTGCCAGCAGCCAGAGTTATTCCTATGGCTACACCTTC.

At least ten counts were recorded for this clonotype. The chain carries TRBV20-1 and TRBJ2-7, with 7 bases lining up with TRBD2. J was trimmed by 7 bases and V by 5 bases; bases with no gene match: 8. CDR1 and CDR2 (germline): DFQATT, SNEGSKA (reference sequence). CDR3 length: 12 amino acids. The CDR3 loop is CSAGGGEREQYF. The CDR3, as DNA: TGCAGTGCTGGGGGGGGGGAACGGGAGCAGTACTTC.

This clonotype was seen at least ten times. The rearrangement joins TRBV18 to TRBJ2-7; 9 bases match TRBD1. The CDR3 consists of 14 residues. The germline V gene encodes CDR1 KGHSH and CDR2 LQKENI. The trim removed 3 bases at V and 5 bases at J, leaving 5 bases unmatched. The CDR3 protein is CASSPSGQGNEQYF. The DNA for the CDR3 is TGTGCCAGCTCACCGAGCGGACAGGGGAACGAGCAGTACTTC.

V gene TRBV7-2 combines with J gene TRBJ2-5; 12 bases are a match to TRBD2. The CDR3 totals 17 residues. Germline assignment: CDR1 SGHTA and CDR2 FQGNSA. The trim removed 1 base at V and 0 bases at J, leaving 3 bases unmatched. CDR3 nucleotide sequence: TGTGCCAGCAGCTTAGACCTAGCGGGAGGGTACCAAGAGACCCAGTACTTC. Its protein product is CASSLDLAGGYQETQYF. Full variable domain (remainder filled in from reference TRBV7-2 and TRBJ2-5): GAGVSQSPSNKVTEKGKDVELRCDPISGHTALYWYRQSLGQGLEFLIYFQGNSAPDKSGLPSDRFSAERTGGSVSTLTIQRTQQEDSAVYLCASSLDLAGGYQETQYFGPGTRLLVL.

The chain recombines TRBV6-5 with TRBJ2-2; no firm D call. Trimming pared 5 bases from V and 6 bases from J, leaving 13 bases between. The CDR3 totals 14 residues. CDR1 and CDR2 from the germline V gene are MNHEY and SVGAGI. The CDR3 spells CASSPPRFPGELFF. CDR3 DNA: TGTGCCAGCAGTCCCCCCAGATTCCCCGGGGAGCTGTTTTTT.

This clonotype was seen at least ten times. The chain uses TRBV12-3 or TRBV12-4 and TRBJ1-1; the D is unclear. This CDR3 is built from 11 residues. The V gene lost 7 bases and the J gene lost 4 bases, with 7 bases spanning the gap. The CDR3 nucleotides are TGTGCCAGCATTGAGAGCACTGAAGCTTTCTTT. As protein: CASIESTEAFF.

At least ten counts were recorded for this clonotype. This sequence joins TRBV28 and TRBJ2-3; maybe TRBD2 (5 bases). The CDR3 is made up of 13 amino acids. Germline loops: CDR1 MDHEN, CDR2 SYDVKM. Trimming shortened V by 8 bases and J by 2 bases, and 11 bases separated the two germline ends. Written as DNA, the CDR3 is TGTGCCAGCCGGGGTACAGCCACAGATACGCAGTATTTT. Translated, it gives CASRGTATDTQYF.

Ten or more counts support this clonotype. V gene TRBV5-1 combines with J gene TRBJ2-1; D might be TRBD1 (8 bases). This CDR3 region has 14 residues. Trimming took 3 bases from V and 5 from J, leaving 12 bases between them. Germline lookup yields CDR1 SGHRS and CDR2 YFSETQ. The CDR3 sequence: CASSYRGRDNEQFF. For the CDR3, the DNA is TGCGCCAGCAGCTACAGGGGGAGGGACAATGAGCAGTTCTTC.

Ten or more counts support this clonotype. The J gene is TRBJ1-6, the V gene TRBV7-8; 9 bases fit TRBD1. The V segment lost 2 bases and the J segment 9 bases; nucleotides outside the gene matches: 2. CDR1 and CDR2 (germline): SGHVS, FQNEAQ. The CDR3 consists of 14 residues. The CDR3 DNA reads TGTGCCAGCAGCTTAACAGGGGGCATTTCACCCCTCCACTTT. It yields the protein CASSLTGGISPLHF.

Ten or more counts support this clonotype. The gene calls are TRBV5-1 and TRBJ2-5; 11 bases are a match to TRBD1. The trim removed 0 bases at V and 6 bases at J, leaving 7 bases unmatched. Germline CDR1 reads SGHRS; CDR2 reads YFSETQ. The CDR3 loop spans 16 amino acids. This CDR3 reads CASSLAQGQGAKTQYF. The CDR3 nucleotides read TGCGCCAGCAGCTTGGCCCAAGGACAGGGGGCTAAGACCCAGTACTTC.

The sample holds many counts of this clonotype. This chain uses TRBV5-1 with TRBJ2-1; TRBD1 aligns across 8 bases. CDR1 and CDR2 (germline): SGHRS, YFSETQ. CDR3 length: 14 amino acids. V lost 4 bases and J lost 2; bases outside the gene matches: 2. The chain's CDR3 is CASSPDRAYNEQFF. The CDR3 nucleotides are TGCGCCAGCAGCCCGGACAGGGCCTACAATGAGCAGTTCTTC.

This chain uses TRBV24-1 with TRBJ2-5; tentatively, D is TRBD2 (6 bases). Per the germline V gene, CDR1 is KGHDR and CDR2 is SFDVKD. This CDR3 has 16 residues. V lost 4 bases and J lost 5, with 19 bases in between. The CDR3 DNA sequence: TGTGCCACCAGTGAGCCCGGGAGCCAGACATTGGAGACCCAGTACTTC. Amino acid sequence: CATSEPGSQTLETQYF.

This clonotype showed up many times. This rearrangement joins TRBV12-3 or TRBV12-4 to TRBJ1-1, with a tentative D call TRBD1 (5 bases). Trimming cost V 5 bases and J 4 bases, with 11 bases left between them. This CDR3 contains 13 residues. The chain's CDR3 is CASSNRGGTEAFF. CDR3 sequence (DNA): TGTGCCAGCAGTAACCGTGGGGGCACTGAAGCTTTCTTT.

At least ten counts were recorded for this clonotype. This chain links TRBV11-2 with TRBJ2-1; 11 bases map to TRBD1. The CDR3 extends over 15 amino acids. V shed 5 bases and J 6 bases; nucleotides not matched to a gene: 6. CDR1 is SGHAT, CDR2 FQNNGV, per germline. The CDR3 reads CASSPRTGGFNEQFF. CDR3 DNA: TGTGCCAGCAGCCCCAGGACAGGGGGCTTCAATGAGCAGTTCTTC. The complete variable domain, with remaining parts taken from reference TRBV11-2 and TRBJ2-1, reads EAGVAQSPRYKIIEKRQSVAFWCNPISGHATLYWYQQILGQGPKLLIQFQNNGVVDDSQLPKDRFSAERLKGVDSTLKIQPAKLEDSAVYLCASSPRTGGFNEQFFGPGTRLTVL.

This clonotype was seen only a few times. The J gene is TRBJ2-1, the V gene TRBV20-1, with D possibly being TRBD1 or TRBD2 (5 bases each). The ends were cut back, 4 bases at V and 3 bases at J, with 16 bases in the middle. Germline V gene lookup returns CDR1 DFQATT and CDR2 SNEGSKA (reference sequence). The length of the CDR3 is 15 residues. The CDR3 nucleotides read TGCAGTGCTATCAGCGGACTTCAGGGCTACAATGAGCAGTTCTTC. Translating it yields CSAISGLQGYNEQFF.